The clone carrying this TCR beta chain was seen many times. Its specificity is unknown. The source of the sample is a study of T-cell reconstitution after alpha-beta-depleted transplantation in children. Preparing the TCRbeta library involved the use of unique molecular identifiers. TCRdb independently ran MiXCR on the PCR reads; one entry per CDR3 protein. Among just under 350,000 distinct CDR3 sequences listed, about 16% were seen once. CDR1 SGHRS and CDR2 YFSETQ come from the germline V gene. The V end was cut by 0 bases, the J end by 6 bases, with 15 bases between. The CDR3 runs to 16 residues. The study, taken as a whole, reports: Reportedly, only several hundred clones from non-depleted graft cells drove alpha-beta T-cell counts at about two months. After transplant, high TCRbeta diversity at day 60 in some patients arose from surviving recipient T cells and thymic progenitors. T-cell numbers and diversity, one year after transplant, stemmed largely from T cells that were newly produced.

Sequenced here: PBMCs, mostly from graft donor cells, sampled 360 days after TCRalphabeta/CD19-depleted stem cell transplant. The sequence was obtained from a male patient aged 2 to 9 who had a stem cell transplant for acute lymphoblastic leukemia, so the T cells may come from the graft donor. The chain employs TRBV5-1 and TRBJ2-2; no clear D. CDR3 nucleotides: TGCGCCAGCAGCTTGGCCCACAGTACGCACTCCGGGGAGCTGTTTTTT. It encodes CASSLAHSTHSGELFF.